The clone carrying this TCR beta chain has just a few counts. Its antigen is not identified. Indicated treatment: roughly nine-day PBMC culture with coronavirus spike peptide pools or control peptides (ViraFEST assay). The Oncomine TCR Beta short-read assay sequenced DNA from cultured CD4+ T cells. TCRdb independently ran MiXCR on the PCR reads; one entry per CDR3 protein. Found here are 13,000 or so distinct CDR3 sequences, 35% to 55% of them singletons; the top ten hold about 14%. This sample was taken from a study of vaccination and CD4 T cells after COVID-19. CDR3 length: 15 residues. Per germline, CDR1 SGHTA and CDR2 FQGNSA. Trimming stripped 1 base from V and 5 bases from J, with 11 bases between.

Sequenced sample: CD4+ T cells from blood, cultured in vitro. This chain links TRBV7-2 with TRBJ2-2; D call uncertain. The sequence was obtained from a human donor who had recovered from COVID-19. The CDR3 sequence: CASSLDPLGTGELFF. The CDR3, as DNA: TGTGCCAGCAGCTTAGACCCCCTAGGGACCGGGGAGCTGTTTTTT.